A selection of T cell receptor beta chains follows, all from one sample in a study of blood T cell repertoires in COVID-19. TCRdb keeps only in-frame clones here, not all; method: immunoSEQ multiplex PCR. The data hold about 150,000 clones, with 75% to 85% observed a single time. Sequencing was done on a sample of peripheral blood. These TCRs come from a man aged 55 to 70 with acute or convalescent COVID-19. Both conserved end residues are part of each CDR3. Fields, in order: clone size, J gene, D gene, V gene, CDR3 DNA, CDR3 protein. D genes are given only for firm matches. The size field is filled for only some rows; it gives once, few, many or a size class.

>-|TRBJ1-5|-|TRBV30
TGTGCCTGGGGGGCGGCAGGGGAACAGCCCCAGCATTTT
CAWGAAGEQPQHF
>-|TRBJ1-2|-|TRBV7-2
TGTGCCAGCAGCTTAGGTGGGACATCCGGCTACACCTTC
CASSLGGTSGYTF
>once|TRBJ1-5|-|TRBV28
TGTGCCAGCAGTTTTCCACCCTTAACCTCCTCGGATCAGCCCCAGCATTTT
CASSFPPLTSSDQPQHF
>once|TRBJ1-6|TRBD1|TRBV15
TGTGCCACCAGCAGGGACCCGACAGGGAAGAATTCACCCCTCCACTTT
CATSRDPTGKNSPLHF
>-|TRBJ1-6|-|TRBV6-5
TGTGCCAGCAGCCAAGACAGAAATAATTCACCCCTCCACTTT
CASSQDRNNSPLHF
>-|TRBJ2-3|-|TRBV11-2
TGTGCCAGCAGCCCAGGGGAGCCGCAGTATTTT
CASSPGEPQYF
>-|TRBJ2-3|-|TRBV14
TGTGCCAGCAGCCAAGACGGCGGTAACACAGATACGCAGTATTTT
CASSQDGGNTDTQYF
>-|TRBJ1-1|TRBD1|TRBV5-1
TGCGCCAGCAGCTCCGGACAGGTCACTGGGAGCACTGAAGCTTTCTTT
CASSSGQVTGSTEAFF
>-|TRBJ2-5|TRBD2|TRBV15
TGTGCCACCAGCAGAGGGGCTAGCGGGAGATCGGAGACCCAGTACTTC
CATSRGASGRSETQYF
>-|TRBJ1-2|-|TRBV24-1
TGTGCCACCAGTTCCGGGTATGGGTATGGCTACACCTTC
CATSSGYGYGYTF
>-|TRBJ2-7|TRBD2|TRBV11-2
TGTGCCAGCAGCTTAGGAGATTGGTCCGGACTAGCCTCTCGCGAGCAGTACTTC
CASSLGDWSGLASREQYF
>-|TRBJ1-2|-|TRBV5-1
TGCGCCAGCAGCTTGAGGGGGGGTTCCCTAAACTATGGCTACACCTTC
CASSLRGGSLNYGYTF
>-|TRBJ2-2|TRBD1|TRBV14
TGTGCCAGCAGCCACGCGACAGGGTCGAACACCGGGGAGCTGTTTTTT
CASSHATGSNTGELFF
>-|TRBJ1-3|-|TRBV15
TGTGCCACCAGCAGAGGGGGCAGGGGCTCTGGAAACACCATATATTTT
CATSRGGRGSGNTIYF
>-|TRBJ2-5|-|TRBV19
TGTGCCAGTAGTATAGATCACAGGGGAGGTCAAGAGACCCAGTACTTC
CASSIDHRGGQETQYF
>-|TRBJ2-7|TRBD1|TRBV5-4
TGTGCCAGCAGCTTGGGCAGGGGGCACTTCTACGAGCAGTACTTC
CASSLGRGHFYEQYF
>-|TRBJ2-3|-|TRBV30
TGTGCCTGGAGGCGGGGAACTAGTAGGTCTGGCACAGATACGCAGTATTTT
CAWRRGTSRSGTDTQYF
>-|TRBJ2-1|TRBD2|TRBV6-5
TGTGCCAGCAGTTACGGGCTAGCGGACTCCTACAATGAGCAGTTCTTC
CASSYGLADSYNEQFF
>-|TRBJ2-5|-|TRBV25-1
TGTGCCAGCAGCACCCCAGGGGAGACCCAGTACTTC
CASSTPGETQYF
>-|TRBJ2-3|-|TRBV5-1
TGCGCCAGCAGGCCGGAGGCCGGAGGAGATACGCAGTATTTT
CASRPEAGGDTQYF
>-|TRBJ2-7|TRBD2|TRBV5-1
TGCGCCAGCAGCTTGGGAAATAGCGGGAGTGCAATCTCTTCCGAGCAGTACTTC
CASSLGNSGSAISSEQYF
>-|TRBJ1-1|TRBD1|TRBV27
TGTGCCAGCATCGAACAGGGGGCTGCGAACACTGAAGCTTTCTTT
CASIEQGAANTEAFF
>-|TRBJ1-3|-|TRBV2
TGTGCCAGCAGTGAAAGGCCAGGGGCCCTCTCTGGAAACACCATATATTTT
CASSERPGALSGNTIYF
>-|TRBJ2-7|TRBD2|TRBV19
TGTGCCAGTAGTATAGCCCTTAGCGGGAACCACGAGCAGTACTTC
CASSIALSGNHEQYF
>-|TRBJ2-6|-|TRBV27
TGTGCCAGCAGTCCGCAGGGCCCTGGGGCCAACGTCCTGACTTTC
CASSPQGPGANVLTF
>-|TRBJ2-5|TRBD2|TRBV28
TGTGCCAGCAGTTTGCCTAGCGGGGTGGGACGAGAGACCCAGTACTTC
CASSLPSGVGRETQYF
>-|TRBJ2-5|TRBD2|TRBV23-1
TGCGCCAGCAGGCAAAAACTAGCGGGTAATGTCGGGACCCAGTACTTC
CASRQKLAGNVGTQYF
>-|TRBJ2-1|-|TRBV2
TGTGCCAGCAGTACAATGGCCTACAATGAGCAGTTCTTC
CASSTMAYNEQFF
>-|TRBJ2-1|TRBD2|TRBV7-8
TGTGCCAGCAGCTTAGCGCGGGATCTAGCGGGAGTAGAGCAGTTCTTC
CASSLARDLAGVEQFF
>-|TRBJ2-7|-|TRBV24-1
TGTGCCACCAGCCCCCGGGCGGGTCCTACCTACGAGCAGTACTTC
CATSPRAGPTYEQYF
>-|TRBJ2-7|-|TRBV18
TGTGCCAGCTCACCACTTGAAGACACCGAGCAGTACTTC
CASSPLEDTEQYF
>few|TRBJ2-7|TRBD2|TRBV10-1
TGCGCCAGCAGTGAAAACGGGAGGGCCTACGAGCAGTACTTC
CASSENGRAYEQYF
>-|TRBJ1-2|-|TRBV12-5
TGTGCTAGTGGTTTGTATGGGGCAGAATATGGCTACACCTTC
CASGLYGAEYGYTF
>few|TRBJ2-1|-|TRBV28
TGTGCCAGCAGTTTATGGCGGGGCCTTAACAATGAGCAGTTCTTC
CASSLWRGLNNEQFF
>once|TRBJ1-5|-|TRBV1
TGCACCAGCACCGGGGACACGCCGTCGCTCCCCCAGCATTTT
CTSTGDTPSLPQHF
>-|TRBJ2-3|TRBD2|TRBV5-4
TGTGCCAGCAGCTTTACCCTTAGCGGGAGAGAGGCAGATACGCAGTATTTT
CASSFTLSGREADTQYF
>-|TRBJ2-7|-|TRBV6-6
TGTGCCAGCAGTCCTCCAGGGCCCGAGCAGTACTTC
CASSPPGPEQYF